This TCR beta chain emerged from a study of cytomegalovirus exposure and HLA in healthy donors. Study-level findings and limits: The authors confirmed in vitro that a few CMV-associated chains were specific for CMV antigens.

Sequencing was performed with immunoSEQ multiplex PCR; in TCRdb, only in-frame clones are kept and a portion is missing. The sample has over 200,000 clones, 83% seen once. Comment on this clone: The antigen remains undetermined.

CDR1 and CDR2 (germline): MNHEY, SMNVEV (reference sequence). The V end was cut by 1 base, the J end by 4 bases, with 16 bases between. CDR3 length: 16 amino acids. The rearrangement uses TRBV27 and TRBJ1-1, with a tentative D call TRBD1 (5 bases). This sequence was found in a woman aged 18 to 35 in good health and CMV-seronegative. What was sequenced was PBMCs. The CDR3 nucleotides are TGTGCCAGCAGTTTATATGGGTCGGGGGGTGGCACTGAAGCTTTCTTT. It is translated as CASSLYGSGGGTEAFF.